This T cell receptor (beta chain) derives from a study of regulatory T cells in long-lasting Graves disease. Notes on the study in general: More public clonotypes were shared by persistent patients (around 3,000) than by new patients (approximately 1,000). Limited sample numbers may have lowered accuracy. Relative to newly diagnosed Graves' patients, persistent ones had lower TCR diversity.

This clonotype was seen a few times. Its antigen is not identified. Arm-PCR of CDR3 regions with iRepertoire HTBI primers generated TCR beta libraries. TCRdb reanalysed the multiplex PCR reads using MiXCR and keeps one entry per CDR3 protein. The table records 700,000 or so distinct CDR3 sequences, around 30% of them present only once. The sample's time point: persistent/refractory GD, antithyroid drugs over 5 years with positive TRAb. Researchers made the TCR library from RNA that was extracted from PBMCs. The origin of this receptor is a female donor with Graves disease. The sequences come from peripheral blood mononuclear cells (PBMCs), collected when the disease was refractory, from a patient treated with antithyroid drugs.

The CDR3 sequence is CASSEEVWSTEAFF. Here the CDR3 DNA reads TGTGCCAGCAGTGAAGAGGTGTGGTCCACTGAAGCTTTCTTT. This rearrangement joins TRBV25-1 to TRBJ1-1; D is unresolved. Germline values: CDR1 MGHDK, CDR2 SYGVNS. V was pared by 2 bases and J by 4 bases, with 11 bases between. The CDR3 covers 14 residues.